This section outlines one T cell receptor (beta chain) sequence together with its context. Its antigen is undetermined. The sample is drawn from a study of shared clonotypes between healthy human individuals. Sequencing used immunoSEQ multiplex PCR; TCRdb keeps in-frame clones, though not all of them. Of more than 2 million clones listed, about 95% were seen once; the top ten hold about 1.1%. Study observations and caveats: Among non-shared clonotypes, generation probabilities were lower than among those shared by all four donors.

Naive CD8 cells lacked CD45RO, underwent positive selection for CCR7 and left out terminally differentiated effector memory CD45RA+ cells. Deletions cut 0 bases from V and 1 base from J, with 12 bases between. CDR3 length: 16 residues. CDR1 is MNHNS and CDR2 is SASEGT in the germline V gene. This sequence originates from a man in his late teens or twenties in good health. This chain links TRBV6-1 with TRBJ1-1; no firm D call. The specimen sequenced was naive CD8+ T cells sorted from blood. The CDR3 spells CASSEAPYSSNTEAFF. CDR3 bases: TGTGCCAGCAGTGAAGCGCCGTACAGCTCGAACACTGAAGCTTTCTTT.